The present T cell receptor (beta chain) was sequenced within a study of blood T cell repertoires in COVID-19. Study-level background: Researchers got acute and convalescent COVID-19 samples from the United States, Italy and Spain. Sources were T cells, B-cell-depleted T cells, or PBMCs; the material itself was cDNA or gDNA.

The germline gives CDR1 SGHTA, CDR2 FQGNSA. The V end lost 5 bases, the J end lost 5 bases, and 9 bases lay between the germline ends. The CDR3 is made up of 13 amino acids. Authors' data handling: How many nucleated cells were present was estimated from reference gene primer amplification. TCRdb's copy holds only in-frame clones and misses some; the assay was immunoSEQ multiplex PCR. From that table come the V and J calls and clone size; the DNA was used to work out D and trimming. Found here are about 260,000 clones, around 87% of them singletons; the top ten hold 2% to 3%. Sample: peripheral blood. The genes are TRBV7-2 and TRBJ2-2; no clear D gene. The sequence derives from a woman aged 45-60 years with acute or convalescent COVID-19. CDR3 sequence: CASSPLRTGELFF. The CDR3 DNA is TGTGCCAGCAGCCCCTTGAGAACCGGGGAGCTGTTTTTT.